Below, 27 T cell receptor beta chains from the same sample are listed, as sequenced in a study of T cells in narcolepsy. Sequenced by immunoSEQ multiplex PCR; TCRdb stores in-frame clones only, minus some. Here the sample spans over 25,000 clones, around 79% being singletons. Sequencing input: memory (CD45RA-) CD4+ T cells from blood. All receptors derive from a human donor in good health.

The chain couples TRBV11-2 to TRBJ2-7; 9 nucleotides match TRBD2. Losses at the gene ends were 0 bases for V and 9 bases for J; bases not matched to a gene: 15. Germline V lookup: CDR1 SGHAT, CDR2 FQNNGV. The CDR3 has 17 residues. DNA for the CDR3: TGTGCCAGCAGCTTAGAGCGCTTGGCAAGCCTAGCGGGAACGCAGTACTTC. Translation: CASSLERLASLAGTQYF.

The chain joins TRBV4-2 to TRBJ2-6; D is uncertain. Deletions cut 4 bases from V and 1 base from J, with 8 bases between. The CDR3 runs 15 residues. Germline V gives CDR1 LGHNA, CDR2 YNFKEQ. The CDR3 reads CASSPRTSGANVLTF. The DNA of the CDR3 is TGTGCCAGCAGCCCGCGCACATCTGGGGCCAACGTCCTGACTTTC.

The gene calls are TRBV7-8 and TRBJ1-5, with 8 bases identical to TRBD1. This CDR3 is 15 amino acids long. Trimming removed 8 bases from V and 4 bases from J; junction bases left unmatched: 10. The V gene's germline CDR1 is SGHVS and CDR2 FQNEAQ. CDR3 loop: CASGDQGARNQPQHF. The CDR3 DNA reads TGTGCCAGCGGAGATCAGGGGGCGCGAAATCAGCCCCAGCATTTT.

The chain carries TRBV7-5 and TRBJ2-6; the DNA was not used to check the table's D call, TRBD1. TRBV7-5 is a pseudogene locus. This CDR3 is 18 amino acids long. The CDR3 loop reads CARSPTGVYPFGANVLTF. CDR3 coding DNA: TGTGCCAGAAGCCCGACAGGGGTTTATCCCTTTGGGGCCAACGTCCTGACTTTC.

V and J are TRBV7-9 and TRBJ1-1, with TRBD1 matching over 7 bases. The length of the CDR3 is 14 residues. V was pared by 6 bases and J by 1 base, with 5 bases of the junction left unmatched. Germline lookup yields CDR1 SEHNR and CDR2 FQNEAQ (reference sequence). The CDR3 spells CASSFQGENTEAFF. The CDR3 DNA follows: TGTGCCAGCAGTTTCCAGGGGGAGAACACTGAAGCTTTCTTT.

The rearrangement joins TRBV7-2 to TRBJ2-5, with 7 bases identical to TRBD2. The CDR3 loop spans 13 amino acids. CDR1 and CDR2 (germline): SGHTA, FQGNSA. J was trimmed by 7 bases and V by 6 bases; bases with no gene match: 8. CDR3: CASRKGPGGTQYF. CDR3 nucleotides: TGTGCCAGCAGAAAGGGGCCGGGGGGGACCCAGTACTTC.

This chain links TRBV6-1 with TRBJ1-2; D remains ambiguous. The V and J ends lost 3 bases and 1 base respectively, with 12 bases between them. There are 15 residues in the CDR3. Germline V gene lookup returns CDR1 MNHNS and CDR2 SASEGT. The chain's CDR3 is CASSDGSRGNYGYTF. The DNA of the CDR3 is TGTGCCAGCAGTGATGGGTCTCGGGGTAACTATGGCTACACCTTC.

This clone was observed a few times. Here the CDR3 reads CASRRDLLNTEAFF. The CDR3 bases are TGTGCCAGCAGAAGGGACCTGTTAAACACTGAAGCTTTCTTT. The rearrangement joins TRBV28 to TRBJ1-1; weak D call: TRBD1 (5 bases). The V end was cut by 6 bases, the J end by 2 bases, with 13 bases between. CDR1 is MDHEN, CDR2 SYDVKM, per germline. The CDR3 length is 14 residues.

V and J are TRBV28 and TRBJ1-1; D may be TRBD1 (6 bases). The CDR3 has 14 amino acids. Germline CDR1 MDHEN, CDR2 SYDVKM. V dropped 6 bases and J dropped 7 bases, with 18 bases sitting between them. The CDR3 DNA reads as TGTGCCAGCAGCTTGGACAGCATACATGTTGAAGCTTTCTTT. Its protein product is CASSLDSIHVEAFF.

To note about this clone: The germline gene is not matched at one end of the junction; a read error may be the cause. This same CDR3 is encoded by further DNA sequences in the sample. CDR3 DNA sequence: TGTGCCAGCAGCCAGCTGGTAGCGGGAGTGGATGAACAGTTCTTC. This gives the protein CASSQLVAGVDEQFF. The chain couples TRBV7-8 to TRBJ2-1, with 9 bases that match TRBD2. The germline CDR1 and CDR2 sequences are SGHVS and FQNEAQ. The CDR3 totals 15 residues.

In DNA form, the CDR3 reads TGTGCAAAGGGGCTAGTGGGCAATCAGCCCCAGCATTTT. The encoded protein is CAKGLVGNQPQHF. V and J are TRBV9 and TRBJ1-5, with D perhaps matching TRBD1 (5 bases). This CDR3 region has 13 residues. From germline, CDR1 is SGDLS and CDR2 YYNGEE.

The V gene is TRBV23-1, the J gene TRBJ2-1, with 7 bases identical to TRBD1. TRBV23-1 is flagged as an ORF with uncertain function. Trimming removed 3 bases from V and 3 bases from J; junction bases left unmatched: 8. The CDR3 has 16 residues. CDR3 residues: CASSQKRQGVYNEQFF. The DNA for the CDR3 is TGCGCCAGCAGTCAGAAGAGACAGGGTGTCTACAATGAGCAGTTCTTC.

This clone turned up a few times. The CDR3 region has the DNA TGTGCCAGCAGTTACTACGCCTACGAGCAGTACTTC. Protein: CASSYYAYEQYF. This chain joins TRBV6-6 and TRBJ2-7; D remains unclear. This CDR3 has 12 residues. Deletions cut 1 base from V and 2 bases from J, with 3 bases between. Germline CDR1 is MNHNY and CDR2 is SVGAGI (reference sequence).

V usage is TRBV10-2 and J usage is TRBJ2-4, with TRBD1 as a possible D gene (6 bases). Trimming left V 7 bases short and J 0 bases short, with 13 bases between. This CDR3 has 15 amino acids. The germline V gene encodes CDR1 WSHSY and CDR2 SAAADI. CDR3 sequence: CASTQGYIAKNIQYF. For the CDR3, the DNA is TGCGCCAGCACTCAGGGGTATATAGCCAAAAACATTCAGTACTTC.

The CDR3 sequence: CASRSFTRTPAEAFF. The CDR3 region has the DNA TGTGCCAGCAGGAGTTTTACACGGACTCCAGCTGAAGCTTTCTTT. V is TRBV6-1 and J is TRBJ1-1; D is ambiguous. Germline CDR1 is MNHNS and CDR2 is SASEGT. The CDR3 spans 15 residues. Trimming stripped 6 bases from V and 6 bases from J, with 20 bases between.

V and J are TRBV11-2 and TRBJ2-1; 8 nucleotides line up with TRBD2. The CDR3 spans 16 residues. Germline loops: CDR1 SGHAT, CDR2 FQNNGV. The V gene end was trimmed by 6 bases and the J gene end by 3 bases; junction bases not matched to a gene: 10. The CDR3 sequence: CASRVDRGGHYNEQFF. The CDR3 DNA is TGTGCCAGCAGGGTGGATCGGGGGGGTCACTACAATGAGCAGTTCTTC.

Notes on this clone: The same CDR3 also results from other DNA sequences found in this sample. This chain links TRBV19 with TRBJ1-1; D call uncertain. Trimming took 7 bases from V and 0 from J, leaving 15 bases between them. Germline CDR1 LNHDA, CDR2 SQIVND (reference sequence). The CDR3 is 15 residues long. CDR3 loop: CASTLRGALNTEAFF. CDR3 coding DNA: TGTGCCAGTACCCTCCGGGGAGCCCTGAACACTGAAGCTTTCTTT.

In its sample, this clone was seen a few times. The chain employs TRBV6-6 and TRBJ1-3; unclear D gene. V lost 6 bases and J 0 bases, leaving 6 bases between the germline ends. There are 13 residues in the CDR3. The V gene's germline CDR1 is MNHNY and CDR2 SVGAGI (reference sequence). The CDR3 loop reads CASRLLSGNTIYF. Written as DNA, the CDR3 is TGTGCCAGCAGGCTCCTCTCTGGAAACACCATATATTTT.

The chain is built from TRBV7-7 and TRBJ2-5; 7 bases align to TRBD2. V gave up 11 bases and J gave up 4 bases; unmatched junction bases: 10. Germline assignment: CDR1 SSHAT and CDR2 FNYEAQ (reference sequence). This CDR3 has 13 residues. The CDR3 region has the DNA TGTGCCGCCGCCCGGGGGGTCGGAGAGACCCAGTACTTC. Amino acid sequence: CAAARGVGETQYF.

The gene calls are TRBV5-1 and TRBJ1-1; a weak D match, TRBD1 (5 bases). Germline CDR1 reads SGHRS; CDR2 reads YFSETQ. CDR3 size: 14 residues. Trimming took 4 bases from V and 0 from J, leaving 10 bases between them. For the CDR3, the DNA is TGCGCCAGCAGCGATCAGGGCATGAACACTGAAGCTTTCTTT. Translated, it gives CASSDQGMNTEAFF.

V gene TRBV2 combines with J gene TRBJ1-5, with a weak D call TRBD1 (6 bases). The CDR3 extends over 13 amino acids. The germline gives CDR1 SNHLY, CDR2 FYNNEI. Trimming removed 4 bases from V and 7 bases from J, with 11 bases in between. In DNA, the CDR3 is TGTGCCAGCAGTGCAGGGGTTGCCCAGCCCCAGCATTTT. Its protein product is CASSAGVAQPQHF.

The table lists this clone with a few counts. CDR3 nucleotides: TGTGCCAGCAGAATGGACAGGGTATCGCGAGCTTTCTTT. As protein: CASRMDRVSRAFF. V is TRBV28 and J is TRBJ1-1; TRBD1 agrees at 8 bases. Germline values: CDR1 MDHEN, CDR2 SYDVKM. V gave up 6 bases and J gave up 10 bases; unmatched junction bases: 10. The CDR3 extends over 13 amino acids.

The CDR3 DNA reads TGTGCTAGTGGCGGAAGTAGCGGGGTTGCTTACAATGAGCAGTTCTTC. It encodes CASGGSSGVAYNEQFF. V and J are TRBV12-5 and TRBJ2-1; 8 nucleotides agree with TRBD2. The V gene's germline CDR1 is LGHNT and CDR2 FRNRAP. Trimming cost V 6 bases and J 4 bases; bases outside gene matches: 11. The CDR3 extends over 16 amino acids.

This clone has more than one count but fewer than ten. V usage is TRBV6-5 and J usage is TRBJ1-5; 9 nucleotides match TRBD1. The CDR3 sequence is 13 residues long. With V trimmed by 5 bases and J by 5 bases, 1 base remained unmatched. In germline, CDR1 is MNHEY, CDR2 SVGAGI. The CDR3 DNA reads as TGTGCCAGCAGTCGGGACAGGGATCAGCCCCAGCATTTT. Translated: CASSRDRDQPQHF.

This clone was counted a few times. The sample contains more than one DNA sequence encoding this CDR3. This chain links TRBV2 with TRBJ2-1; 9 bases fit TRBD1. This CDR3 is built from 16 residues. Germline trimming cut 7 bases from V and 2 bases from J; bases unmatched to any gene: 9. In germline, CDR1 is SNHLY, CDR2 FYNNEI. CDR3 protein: CASKKQGADPYNEQFF. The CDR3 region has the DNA TGTGCCAGCAAAAAACAGGGGGCCGATCCCTACAATGAGCAGTTCTTC.

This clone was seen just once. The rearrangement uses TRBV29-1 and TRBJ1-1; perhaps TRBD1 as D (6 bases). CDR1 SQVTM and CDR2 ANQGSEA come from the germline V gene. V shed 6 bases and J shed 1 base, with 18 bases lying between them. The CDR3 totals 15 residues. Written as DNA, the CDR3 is TGCAGCGTGCAGGGGAAGGGCGGGGGGAACACTGAAGCTTTCTTT. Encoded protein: CSVQGKGGGNTEAFF. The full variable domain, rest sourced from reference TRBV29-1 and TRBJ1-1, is SAVISQKPSRDICQRGTSLTIQCQVDSQVTMMFWYRQQPGQSLTLIATANQGSEATYESGFVIDKFPISRPNLTFSTLTVSNMSPEDSSIYLCSVQGKGGGNTEAFFGQGTRLTVV.

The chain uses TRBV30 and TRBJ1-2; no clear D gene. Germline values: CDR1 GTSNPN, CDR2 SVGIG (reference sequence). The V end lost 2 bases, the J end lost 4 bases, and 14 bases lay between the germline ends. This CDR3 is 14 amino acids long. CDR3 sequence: CAWSHPDFFYGYTF. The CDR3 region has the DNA TGTGCCTGGAGTCATCCGGACTTTTTCTATGGCTACACCTTC.